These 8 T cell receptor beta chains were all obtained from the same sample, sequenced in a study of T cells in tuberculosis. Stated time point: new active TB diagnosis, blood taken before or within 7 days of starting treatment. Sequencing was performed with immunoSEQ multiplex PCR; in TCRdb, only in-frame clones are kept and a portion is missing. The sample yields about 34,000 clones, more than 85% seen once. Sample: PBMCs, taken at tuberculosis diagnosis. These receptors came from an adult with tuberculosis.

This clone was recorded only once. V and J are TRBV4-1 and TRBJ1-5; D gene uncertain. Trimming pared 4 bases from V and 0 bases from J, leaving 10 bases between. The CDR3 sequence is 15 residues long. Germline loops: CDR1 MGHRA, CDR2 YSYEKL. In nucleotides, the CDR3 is TGCGCCAGCAGCCTCTGGAGAGATAGCAATCAGCCCCAGCATTTT. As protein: CASSLWRDSNQPQHF.

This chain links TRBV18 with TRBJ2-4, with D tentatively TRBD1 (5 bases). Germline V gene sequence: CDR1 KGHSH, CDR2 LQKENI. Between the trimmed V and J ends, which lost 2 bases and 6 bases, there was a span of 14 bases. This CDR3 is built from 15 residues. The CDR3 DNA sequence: TGTGCCAGCTCACCAGACGCAGGGAAACGAAACATTCAGTACTTC. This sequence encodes CASSPDAGKRNIQYF.

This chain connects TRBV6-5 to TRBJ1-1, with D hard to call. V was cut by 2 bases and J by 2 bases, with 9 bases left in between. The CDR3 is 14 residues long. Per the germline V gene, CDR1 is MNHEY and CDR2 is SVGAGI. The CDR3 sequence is CASSYAAANTEAFF. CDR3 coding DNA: TGTGCCAGCAGTTACGCAGCGGCAAACACTGAAGCTTTCTTT.

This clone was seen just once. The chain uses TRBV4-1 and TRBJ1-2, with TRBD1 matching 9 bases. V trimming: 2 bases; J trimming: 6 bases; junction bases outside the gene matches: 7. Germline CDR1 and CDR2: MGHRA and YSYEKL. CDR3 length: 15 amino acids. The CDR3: CASSQTTGGFDGYTF. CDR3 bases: TGCGCCAGCAGCCAAACGACAGGGGGGTTCGATGGCTACACCTTC.

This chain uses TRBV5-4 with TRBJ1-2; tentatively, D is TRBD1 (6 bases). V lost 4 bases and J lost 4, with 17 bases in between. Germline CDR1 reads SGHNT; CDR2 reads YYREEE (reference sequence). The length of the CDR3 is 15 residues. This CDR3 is CASSPARQGGYGYTF. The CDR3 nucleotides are TGTGCCAGCAGCCCGGCCCGCCAAGGGGGCTATGGCTACACCTTC.

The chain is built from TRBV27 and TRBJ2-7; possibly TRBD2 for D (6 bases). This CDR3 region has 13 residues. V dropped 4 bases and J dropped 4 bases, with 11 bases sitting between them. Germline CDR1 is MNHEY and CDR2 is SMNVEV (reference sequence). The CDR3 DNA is TGTGCCAGCAGTTACTCCGGGGGTTACGAGCAGTACTTC. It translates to CASSYSGGYEQYF.

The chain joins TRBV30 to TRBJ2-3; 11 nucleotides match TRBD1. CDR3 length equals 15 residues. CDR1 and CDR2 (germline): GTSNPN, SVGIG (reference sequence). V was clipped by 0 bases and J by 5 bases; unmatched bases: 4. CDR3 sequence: CAWSVGQGALDTQYF. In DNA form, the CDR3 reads TGTGCCTGGAGTGTAGGACAGGGGGCTTTAGATACGCAGTATTTT.

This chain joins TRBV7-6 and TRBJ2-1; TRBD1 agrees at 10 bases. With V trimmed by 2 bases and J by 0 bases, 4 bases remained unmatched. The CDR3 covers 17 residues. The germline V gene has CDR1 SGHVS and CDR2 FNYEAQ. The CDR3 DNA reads TGTGCCAGCAGCTTAAGGGACAGGGGAAGCTCCTACAATGAGCAGTTCTTC. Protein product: CASSLRDRGSSYNEQFF.